This T cell receptor beta chain was recovered during a study of T cell repertoires in cytomegalovirus infection. Whole-study context: Signatures in public TCR beta sequences pointed to both CMV infection and matching HLA type. General observations from the study: Accumulated public TCR beta family frequency recognized individuals carrying CMV together with the relevant HLA. In two of eight donors, the top clonotype was HLA-C-restricted CMV-specific.

The CDR3 runs to 12 residues. V was trimmed by 2 bases and J by 8 bases, leaving 9 bases between them. Germline V gene lookup returns CDR1 SEHNR and CDR2 FQNEAQ (reference sequence). The sample holds many counts of this clonotype. As yet, its antigen is unknown. TCRdb reprocessed the reads with MiXCR, giving one entry per CDR3 protein. The sample yields 300,000 to 450,000 distinct CDR3 sequences, about a sixth seen once. V usage is TRBV7-9 and J usage is TRBJ1-2; D not resolved. The source of this sequence is a human donor in good health (CMV status not recorded). Some clones in this sample may be carry-over from other donors' samples. Sequencing was performed on PBMCs. CDR3 sequence (DNA): TGTGCCAGCAGCTTAATTAAAGACGGCTACACCTTC. Its translation is CASSLIKDGYTF.